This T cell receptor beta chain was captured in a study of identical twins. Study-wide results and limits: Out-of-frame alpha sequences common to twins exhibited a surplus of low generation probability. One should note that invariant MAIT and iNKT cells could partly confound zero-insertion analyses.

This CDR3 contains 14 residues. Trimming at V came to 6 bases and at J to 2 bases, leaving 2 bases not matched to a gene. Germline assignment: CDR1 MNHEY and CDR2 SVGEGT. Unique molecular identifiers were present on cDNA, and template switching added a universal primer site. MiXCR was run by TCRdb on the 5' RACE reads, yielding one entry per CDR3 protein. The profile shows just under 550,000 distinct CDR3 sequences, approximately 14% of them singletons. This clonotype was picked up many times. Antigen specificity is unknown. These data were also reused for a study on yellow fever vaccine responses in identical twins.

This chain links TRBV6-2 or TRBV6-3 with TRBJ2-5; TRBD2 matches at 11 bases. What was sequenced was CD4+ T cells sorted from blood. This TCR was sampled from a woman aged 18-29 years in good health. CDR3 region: CASRPSGGQETQYF. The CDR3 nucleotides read TGTGCCAGCAGGCCTAGCGGGGGGCAAGAGACCCAGTACTTC.